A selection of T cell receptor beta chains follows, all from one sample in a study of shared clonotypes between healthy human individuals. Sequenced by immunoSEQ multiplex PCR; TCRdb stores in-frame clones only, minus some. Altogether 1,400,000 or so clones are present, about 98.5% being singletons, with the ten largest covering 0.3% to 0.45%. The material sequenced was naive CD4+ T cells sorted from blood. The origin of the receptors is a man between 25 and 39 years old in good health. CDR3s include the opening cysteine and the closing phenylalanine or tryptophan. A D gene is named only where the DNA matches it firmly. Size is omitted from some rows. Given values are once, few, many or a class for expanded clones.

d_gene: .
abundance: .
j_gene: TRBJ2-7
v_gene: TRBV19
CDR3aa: CASSLSFGKTYEQYF
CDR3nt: TGTGCCAGTAGTTTGTCATTTGGTAAGACCTACGAGCAGTACTTC

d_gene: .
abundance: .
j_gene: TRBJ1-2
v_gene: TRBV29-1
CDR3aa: CSVLGTSLGYTF
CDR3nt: TGCAGCGTTCTAGGGACGTCTCTCGGCTACACCTTC

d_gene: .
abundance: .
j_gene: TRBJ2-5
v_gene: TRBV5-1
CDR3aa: CASSLEGTFQETQYF
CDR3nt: TGCGCCAGCAGCTTGGAGGGGACATTCCAAGAGACCCAGTACTTC

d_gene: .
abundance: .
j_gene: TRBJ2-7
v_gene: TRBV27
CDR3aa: CASSLQTYEQYF
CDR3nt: TGTGCCAGCAGTTTACAGACCTACGAGCAGTACTTC

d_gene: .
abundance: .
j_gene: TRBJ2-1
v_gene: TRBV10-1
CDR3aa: CASTGPNEQFF
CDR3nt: TGCGCCAGCACCGGTCCCAATGAGCAGTTCTTC

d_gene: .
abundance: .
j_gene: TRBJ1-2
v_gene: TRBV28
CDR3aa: CASSYLLGSTNYGYTF
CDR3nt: TGTGCCAGCAGCTACTTACTAGGCAGCACTAACTATGGCTACACCTTC

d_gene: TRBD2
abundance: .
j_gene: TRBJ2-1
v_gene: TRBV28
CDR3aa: CASSSGKGLAGGPSREQFF
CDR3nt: TGTGCCAGCAGTTCCGGTAAGGGACTAGCGGGAGGCCCCAGCCGGGAGCAGTTCTTC

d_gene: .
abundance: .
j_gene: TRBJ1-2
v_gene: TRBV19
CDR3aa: CASNSGKNYGYTF
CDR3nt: TGTGCCAGCAATTCAGGGAAAAACTATGGCTACACCTTC

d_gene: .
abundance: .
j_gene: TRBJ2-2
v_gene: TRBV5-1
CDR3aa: CASVGTANTGELFF
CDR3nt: TGCGCCAGCGTTGGGACGGCGAACACCGGGGAGCTGTTTTTT

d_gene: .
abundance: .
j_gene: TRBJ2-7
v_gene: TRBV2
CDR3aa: CASSEELVPGHEQYF
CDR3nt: TGTGCCAGCAGTGAAGAACTGGTACCCGGCCACGAGCAGTACTTC

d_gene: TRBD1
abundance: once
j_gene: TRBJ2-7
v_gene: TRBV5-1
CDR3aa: CASSSGTGWEQYF
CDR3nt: TGCGCCAGCAGCTCCGGGACAGGGTGGGAGCAGTACTTC

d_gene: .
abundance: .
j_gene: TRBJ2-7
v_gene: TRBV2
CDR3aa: CASSEILQAEQYF
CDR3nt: TGTGCCAGCAGTGAAATCCTTCAGGCGGAGCAGTACTTC

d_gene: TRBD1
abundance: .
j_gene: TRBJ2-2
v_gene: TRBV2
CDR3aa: CASTLQGGGELFF
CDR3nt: TGTGCCAGTACCCTACAGGGGGGCGGGGAGCTGTTTTTT

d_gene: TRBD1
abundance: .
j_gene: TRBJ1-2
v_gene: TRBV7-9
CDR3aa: CASRPPGQGRHYTF
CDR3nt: TGTGCCAGCAGACCCCCGGGACAGGGACGTCACTACACCTTC

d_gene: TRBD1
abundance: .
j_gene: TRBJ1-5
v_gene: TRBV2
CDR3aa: CASRIQGEANQPQHF
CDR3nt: TGTGCCAGCAGGATACAGGGGGAAGCAAATCAGCCCCAGCATTTT

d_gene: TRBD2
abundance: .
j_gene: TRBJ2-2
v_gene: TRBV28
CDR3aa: CASSLSGRANVGELFF
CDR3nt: TGTGCCAGCAGTTTGAGCGGGAGGGCAAATGTCGGGGAGCTGTTTTTT

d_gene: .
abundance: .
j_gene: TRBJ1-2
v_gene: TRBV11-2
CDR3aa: CASSLDTYYGYTF
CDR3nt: TGTGCCAGCAGCCTGGACACCTACTATGGCTACACCTTC

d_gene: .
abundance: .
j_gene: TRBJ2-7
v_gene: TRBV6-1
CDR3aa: CASSERGAYEQYF
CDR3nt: TGTGCCAGCAGTGAACGCGGTGCCTACGAGCAGTACTTC

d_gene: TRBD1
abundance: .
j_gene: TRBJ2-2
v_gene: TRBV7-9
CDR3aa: CASSLTGSGELFF
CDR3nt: TGTGCCAGCAGCTTGACAGGGTCCGGGGAGCTGTTTTTT

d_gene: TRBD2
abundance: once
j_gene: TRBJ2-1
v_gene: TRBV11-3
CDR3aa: CASSLSRGGNNEQFF
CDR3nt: TGTGCCAGCAGCTTATCCCGGGGGGGGAACAATGAGCAGTTCTTC

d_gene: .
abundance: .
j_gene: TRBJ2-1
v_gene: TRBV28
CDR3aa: CASTQDRSSYNEQFF
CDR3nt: TGTGCCAGCACCCAAGACAGAAGCTCCTACAATGAGCAGTTCTTC

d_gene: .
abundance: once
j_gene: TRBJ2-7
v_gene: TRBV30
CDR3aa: CAWSVETPTGEQYF
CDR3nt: TGTGCCTGGAGTGTTGAGACACCGACCGGCGAGCAGTACTTC

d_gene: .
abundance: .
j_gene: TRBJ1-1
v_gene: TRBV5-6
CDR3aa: CASSEMVTVENTEAFF
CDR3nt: TGTGCCAGCAGCGAAATGGTAACGGTTGAGAACACTGAAGCTTTCTTT

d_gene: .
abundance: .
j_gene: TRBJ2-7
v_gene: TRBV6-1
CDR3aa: CASSDLGKQYF
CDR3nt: TGTGCCAGCAGTGATTTGGGGAAGCAGTACTTC

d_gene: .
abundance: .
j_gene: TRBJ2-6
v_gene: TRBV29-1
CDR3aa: CSAGTSGANVLTF
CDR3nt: TGCAGCGCCGGTACCTCTGGGGCCAACGTCCTGACTTTC

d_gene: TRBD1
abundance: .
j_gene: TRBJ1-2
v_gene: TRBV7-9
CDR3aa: CASRDRGDGYTF
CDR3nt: TGTGCCAGCAGGGACAGGGGCGATGGCTACACCTTC

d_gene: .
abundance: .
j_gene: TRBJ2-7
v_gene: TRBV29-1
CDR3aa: CSAGLADYEQYF
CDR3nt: TGCAGCGCAGGACTTGCCGACTACGAGCAGTACTTC

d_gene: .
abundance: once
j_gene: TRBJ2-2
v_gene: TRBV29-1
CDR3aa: CSAGEPVTGELFF
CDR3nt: TGCAGCGCGGGGGAACCGGTAACCGGGGAGCTGTTTTTT

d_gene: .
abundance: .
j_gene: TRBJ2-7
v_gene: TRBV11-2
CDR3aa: CASSVPSTGTGEQYF
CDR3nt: TGTGCCAGCAGCGTACCCTCGACAGGGACTGGTGAGCAGTACTTC

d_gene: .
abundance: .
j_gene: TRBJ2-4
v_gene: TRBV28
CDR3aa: CASSLVGTAKNIQYF
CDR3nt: TGTGCCAGCAGTCTGGTCGGGACAGCCAAAAACATTCAGTACTTC

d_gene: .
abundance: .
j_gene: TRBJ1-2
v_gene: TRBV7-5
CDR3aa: CVRSLWGQDVYGYTF
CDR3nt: TGTGTCAGAAGCTTATGGGGACAGGATGTCTATGGCTACACCTTC

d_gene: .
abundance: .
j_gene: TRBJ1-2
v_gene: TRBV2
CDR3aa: CASRGTTRTTSNYGYTF
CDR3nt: TGTGCCAGCAGAGGTACGACACGTACCACCTCTAACTATGGCTACACCTTC

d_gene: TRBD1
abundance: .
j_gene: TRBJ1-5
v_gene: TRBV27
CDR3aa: CASSEGTGLSNQPQHF
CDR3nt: TGTGCCAGCAGTGAAGGGACAGGGCTATCTAATCAGCCCCAGCATTTT

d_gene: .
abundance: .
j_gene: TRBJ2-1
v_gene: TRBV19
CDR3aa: CASSMVSRALYNEQFF
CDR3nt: TGTGCCAGTAGTATGGTAAGCAGGGCTCTCTACAATGAGCAGTTCTTC

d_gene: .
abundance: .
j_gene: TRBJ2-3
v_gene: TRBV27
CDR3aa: CASKWWGYEDTQYF
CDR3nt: TGTGCCAGCAAGTGGTGGGGCTATGAGGATACGCAGTATTTT

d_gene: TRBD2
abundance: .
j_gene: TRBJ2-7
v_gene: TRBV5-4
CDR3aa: CASSTGTRDREQYF
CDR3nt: TGTGCCAGCAGCACCGGGACTAGGGACCGGGAGCAGTACTTC

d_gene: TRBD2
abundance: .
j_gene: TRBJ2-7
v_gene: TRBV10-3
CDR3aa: CATASGVSDEQYF
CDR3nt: TGTGCCACCGCGAGCGGGGTATCTGACGAGCAGTACTTC